This TCR beta chain was documented in a study of cytomegalovirus exposure and HLA in healthy donors. Study-level points and caveats: Researchers catalogued 164 TCR beta chains as cytomegalovirus-associated. As a later analysis showed, a missense DCLRE1C variant was linked to trimming of TCR beta V- and J-genes.

Vbeta (60) and Jbeta (13) primers were used in the PCR. Authors' methods: Later, an analysis found about 83 million unique TCR beta chains, and approximately 10 million of these were shared. Only in-frame clones appear in the TCRdb table, and some are missing; sequencing was by immunoSEQ multiplex PCR. Clone size and V and J calls were adopted from that table, with D and trimming inferred from the DNA. The table lists fewer than 150,000 clones, more than 60% of them singletons. CDR1 is SEHNR and CDR2 is FQNEAQ in the germline V gene (reference sequence). This CDR3 is 15 amino acids long. Trimming removed 2 bases from V and 4 bases from J; junction bases left unmatched: 6. As for this clone: Its antigen is not identified.

Sequencing was done on a sample of PBMCs. The clonotype originates from a male donor in good health and CMV-seronegative. The rearrangement uses TRBV7-9 and TRBJ1-2, with 8 positions matching TRBD1. The CDR3 loop is CASSLTGTGTYGYTF. CDR3 DNA sequence: TGTGCCAGCAGCTTAACCGGGACAGGCACCTATGGCTACACCTTC.